What follows are 6 T cell receptor beta chains derived from one specimen sequenced in a study of OX40 agonist ivuxolimab in advanced cancers. Generated by immunoSEQ multiplex PCR, the TCRdb table keeps only in-frame clones and is missing some. Of tens of thousands of clones in the sample, around 90% were seen once. The sequenced sample was CD4+ or CD8+ T cells sorted from blood, obtained in a trial of the OX40 agonist ivuxolimab. The receptors come from an adult with an advanced solid tumor such as melanoma, head and neck, liver or kidney cancer.

This rearrangement joins TRBV5-1 to TRBJ1-4, with D possibly TRBD1 on 6 matching bases. Per germline, CDR1 SGHRS and CDR2 YFSETQ. The CDR3 has 16 residues. V lost 4 bases and J lost 0, with 13 bases in between. CDR3 sequence reads: CASSTQGTTTNEKLFF. The CDR3 bases are TGCGCCAGCAGCACCCAAGGGACAACAACTAATGAAAAACTGTTTTTT. The full variable domain, in which reference TRBV5-1 and TRBJ1-4 provide the parts outside the CDR3, is KAGVTQTPRYLIKTRGQQVTLSCSPISGHRSVSWYQQTPGQGLQFLFEYFSETQRNKGNFPGRFSGRQFSNSRSEMNVSTLELGDSALYLCASSTQGTTTNEKLFFGSGTQLSVL.

The chain recombines TRBV2 with TRBJ1-5; 7 bases are a match to TRBD1. In germline, CDR1 is SNHLY, CDR2 FYNNEI. CDR3 length: 15 residues. J was trimmed by 4 bases and V by 1 base; bases with no gene match: 4. The CDR3 loop is CASSEVRGRNQPQHF. CDR3 nucleotide sequence: TGTGCCAGCAGTGAAGTTAGGGGGCGGAATCAGCCCCAGCATTTT.

DNA of the CDR3: TGTGCCTGGAGCTCCCGGGACGGGTATAATTCACCCCTCCACTTT. It codes for CAWSSRDGYNSPLHF. The rearrangement joins TRBV30 to TRBJ1-6; D perhaps matches TRBD1 (5 bases). V was clipped by 3 bases and J by 4 bases, with 13 bases between them. Germline CDR1 is GTSNPN and CDR2 is SVGIG (reference sequence). The CDR3 covers 15 residues.

This chain uses TRBV5-1 with TRBJ2-5; 10 nucleotides match TRBD2. This CDR3 region has 15 residues. Germline V gives CDR1 SGHRS, CDR2 YFSETQ. With V trimmed by 3 bases and J by 9 bases, 11 bases remained unmatched. CDR3 sequence (DNA): TGCGCCAGCAGCTCTCGGACTAGCGGCGGTGGGGCCCAGTACTTC. Protein product: CASSSRTSGGGAQYF.

This sequence joins TRBV30 and TRBJ1-4; 10 bases line up with TRBD1. Germline V CDR1 and CDR2: GTSNPN, SVGIG (reference sequence). The CDR3 loop spans 14 amino acids. With 4 bases clipped from V and 7 bases from J, the junction kept 6 bases outside the gene matches. In DNA form, the CDR3 reads TGTGCCTGGAACCAGGACAGGGGGGCTGAAAAACTGTTTTTT. Its translation is CAWNQDRGAEKLFF.

This clone occurred a few times. This chain joins TRBV4-1 and TRBJ1-5, with 7 nucleotides matching TRBD1. CDR1 MGHRA and CDR2 YSYEKL come from the germline V gene. The CDR3 sequence is 14 residues long. V lost 6 bases and J lost 3; bases outside the gene matches: 5. Here the CDR3 reads CASSQQGTNQPQHF. In DNA form, the CDR3 reads TGCGCCAGCAGTCAACAGGGGACCAATCAGCCCCAGCATTTT.